This TCR beta chain stems from a study of CD8 T cells in ankylosing spondylitis. V shed 3 bases and J shed 0 bases, with 12 bases lying between them. This CDR3 is 15 amino acids long. TCRdb independently ran MiXCR on the 5' RACE reads; one entry per CDR3 protein. The data hold just over 350,000 distinct CDR3 sequences, with 20% to 25% observed a single time. Findings of the study overall: With a CD8+ phenotype, disease-linked clones were relatively rare in peripheral blood. Clones linked to disease were reported to show significant enrichment in matched ankylosing spondylitis synovial fluid.

This clonotype was picked up many times. As yet, its antigen is unknown. Source material: blood, either unsorted or a sorted T cell fraction (not recorded which). This TCR was sampled from a male donor with ankylosing spondylitis or in good health (not recorded which). The chain combines TRBV12-3 or TRBV12-4 with TRBJ2-7; perhaps TRBD1 as D (5 bases). This CDR3 is CASSFSLDISYEQYF. In DNA form, the CDR3 reads TGTGCCAGCAGTTTCTCCCTGGACATCTCCTACGAGCAGTACTTC.